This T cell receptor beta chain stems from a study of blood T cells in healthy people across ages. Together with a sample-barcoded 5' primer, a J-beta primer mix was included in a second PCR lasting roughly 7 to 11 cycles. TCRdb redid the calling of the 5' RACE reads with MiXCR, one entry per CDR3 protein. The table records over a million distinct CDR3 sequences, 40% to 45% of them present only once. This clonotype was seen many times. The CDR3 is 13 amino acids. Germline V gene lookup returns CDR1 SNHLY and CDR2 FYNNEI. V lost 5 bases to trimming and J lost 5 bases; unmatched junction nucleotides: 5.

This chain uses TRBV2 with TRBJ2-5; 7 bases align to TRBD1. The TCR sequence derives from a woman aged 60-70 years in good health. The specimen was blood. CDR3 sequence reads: CASSRGQRETQYF. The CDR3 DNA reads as TGTGCCAGCAGTCGGGGACAGAGGGAGACCCAGTACTTC.